Below are 27 T cell receptor beta chains sequenced from a single sample in a study of post-analysis software for immune sequencing data. General study results and limits: In patients, a few TRBV segments were more frequent than in controls, with TRBV5-6, TRBV5-1 and TRBV20-1 among them.

Antigens of these TCRs are unknown. cDNA libraries for TCR beta contained unique molecular identifiers. One entry per CDR3 protein, called by TCRdb with MiXCR from the PCR reads. Here the sample spans approximately 730,000 distinct CDR3 sequences, 30% being singletons. Sequences were obtained from blood. These receptor sequences come from a girl aged 10 to 17 with multiple sclerosis.

J is TRBJ2-1 and V is TRBV5-1, with 8 bases identical to TRBD1. V trimming: 4 bases; J trimming: 6 bases; junction bases outside the gene matches: 3. CDR3 length: 13 residues. The V gene's germline CDR1 is SGHRS and CDR2 YFSETQ. CDR3 nucleotide sequence: TGCGCCAGCAGCGCGGGGACAGGCAATGAGCAGTTCTTC. Its translation: CASSAGTGNEQFF.

This clonotype was detected ten times or more. This sequence joins TRBV6-2 or TRBV6-3 and TRBJ2-5; D gene unclear. V was cut by 6 bases and J by 5 bases, with 7 bases left in between. This CDR3 contains 11 residues. The germline V gene has CDR1 MNHEY and CDR2 SVGEGT. CDR3 sequence (DNA): TGTGCCAGCAGCCGCAGGGAGACCCAGTACTTC. This encodes CASSRRETQYF.

V is TRBV3-1 and J is TRBJ2-7; no clear D. Trimming shortened V by 4 bases and J by 2 bases, and 12 bases separated the two germline ends. CDR3 length: 14 amino acids. In germline, CDR1 is LGHDT, CDR2 YNNKEL (reference sequence). The CDR3 is CASSLLAVPYEQYF. The CDR3 DNA sequence: TGTGCCAGCAGCCTTTTGGCAGTACCCTACGAGCAGTACTTC.

The V gene is TRBV7-2, the J gene TRBJ2-7, with 9 bases fitting TRBD1. Germline loops: CDR1 SGHTA, CDR2 FQGNSA. The CDR3 spans 14 residues. J was trimmed by 6 bases and V by 5 bases; bases with no gene match: 8. The CDR3 loop is CASSLWDRVSEQYF. The DNA of the CDR3 is TGTGCCAGCAGCCTGTGGGACAGGGTATCCGAGCAGTACTTC.

This sequence joins TRBV7-2 and TRBJ1-1; D is unclear. The V and J ends lost 3 bases and 3 bases respectively, with 11 bases between them. The CDR3 sequence is 14 residues long. The germline V gene has CDR1 SGHTA and CDR2 FQGNSA. The CDR3 protein is CASSLGLVDTEAFF. The CDR3 region has the DNA TGTGCCAGCAGCTTGGGGTTAGTGGACACTGAAGCTTTCTTT.

Many counts were recorded for this clonotype. The CDR3, as DNA: TGCGCCAGCAGTTCCACTAGCCGGCCTTACAATGAGCAGTTCTTC. Translation gives CASSSTSRPYNEQFF. This chain connects TRBV5-1 to TRBJ2-1; possible D gene TRBD2, 6 bases. The CDR3 has 15 amino acids. V lost 5 bases and J lost 4, with 16 bases in between. Germline-derived CDR1 and CDR2 are SGHRS and YFSETQ.

This chain joins TRBV29-1 and TRBJ1-3; 8 nucleotides align to TRBD1. The CDR3 is made up of 13 amino acids. After removal of 6 bases from V and 4 bases from J, the junction contained 5 bases not matched to a gene. The germline CDR1 and CDR2 sequences are SQVTM and ANQGSEA. The CDR3 spells CSVKTGAGNTIYF. The DNA of the CDR3 is TGCAGCGTGAAGACAGGGGCCGGAAACACCATATATTTT.

The rearrangement uses TRBV29-1 and TRBJ2-1; 8 positions match TRBD1. This CDR3 comprises 12 residues. From germline, CDR1 is SQVTM and CDR2 ANQGSEA. J gave up 7 bases and V 5 bases, and 4 bases lay outside the gene matches. Here the CDR3 DNA reads TGCAGCGTTACGGACAGGGCAAATGAGCAGTTCTTC. Residues: CSVTDRANEQFF.

Notes on this clonotype: One end of the junction varies from germline; a read error may be responsible. The chain carries TRBV20-1 and TRBJ2-1, with TRBD2 matching over 7 bases. This CDR3 spans 14 amino acids. Germline lookup yields CDR1 DFQATT and CDR2 SNEGSKA (reference sequence). CDR3 in amino acids: CSAPSGSSYNGQFF. CDR3 DNA: TGCAGTGCTCCTAGCGGTTCCTCCTACAATGGGCAGTTCTTC.

This chain connects TRBV5-1 to TRBJ1-6; D not resolved. Germline CDR1 reads SGHRS; CDR2 reads YFSETQ. V was clipped by 0 bases and J by 10 bases, with 14 bases between them. The CDR3 has 15 amino acids. CDR3: CASSLAGGDASPLHF. CDR3 DNA sequence: TGCGCCAGCAGCTTGGCGGGTGGTGATGCATCACCCCTCCACTTT.

The chain carries TRBV15 and TRBJ1-5, with D possibly being TRBD1 (5 bases). The CDR3 length is 16 residues. V dropped 1 base and J dropped 1 base, with 11 bases sitting between them. Germline CDR1 is LNHNV and CDR2 is YYDKDF (reference sequence). The CDR3 is CATSRGGGTSNQPQHF. The CDR3, as DNA: TGTGCCACCAGCAGAGGCGGGGGAACCAGCAATCAGCCCCAGCATTTT.

The V call is TRBV5-6, the J call TRBJ1-1; no clear D. Per the germline V gene, CDR1 is SGHDT and CDR2 is YYEEEE. V lost 3 bases, J lost 3 bases, and 12 bases lay in between. This CDR3 spans 14 amino acids. CDR3 residues: CASSSDWRDTEAFF. CDR3 nucleotides: TGTGCCAGCAGCTCTGACTGGCGGGACACTGAAGCTTTCTTT.

This sequence joins TRBV7-2 and TRBJ2-1; no reliable D call. This CDR3 region has 12 residues. Germline CDR1 reads SGHTA; CDR2 reads FQGNSA. The V gene lost 1 base and the J gene lost 12 bases, with 10 bases spanning the gap. As DNA, the CDR3 is TGTGCCAGCAGCTTAGAAAGTGCGGTGCAGTTCTTC. Protein product: CASSLESAVQFF.

Only a few counts were recorded for this clonotype. The J gene is TRBJ2-1, the V gene TRBV12-3 or TRBV12-4; D is perhaps TRBD2 (7 bases). CDR3 size: 15 residues. V was shortened by 1 base and J by 8 bases, with 15 bases between the two germline ends. The CDR3 loop reads CASSLVGGAGYEQFF. The CDR3 nucleotides read TGTGCCAGCAGTTTAGTTGGGGGGGCGGGCTATGAGCAGTTCTTC.

The V call is TRBV10-2, the J call TRBJ2-7, with D perhaps matching TRBD2 (6 bases). The V gene lost 4 bases and the J gene lost 0 bases, with 10 bases spanning the gap. CDR3 size: 14 residues. Germline V gene data show CDR1 as WSHSY and CDR2 as SAAADI. CDR3 bases: TGCGCCAGCAGTGTGGGGACTTCCTCCTACGAGCAGTACTTC. Amino acid sequence: CASSVGTSSYEQYF.

The chain combines TRBV11-1 with TRBJ1-6, with no clear D. This CDR3 is built from 15 residues. V gave up 1 base and J gave up 7 bases, with 11 bases separating them. From germline, CDR1 is SGHAT and CDR2 FQDESV (reference sequence). CDR3 residues: CASSLVPGRNSPLHF. The DNA of the CDR3 is TGTGCCAGCAGCTTAGTCCCTGGCAGAAATTCACCCCTCCACTTT. Full variable domain (missing parts from reference TRBV11-1 and TRBJ1-6): EAEVAQSPRYKITEKSQAVAFWCDPISGHATLYWYRQILGQGPELLVQFQDESVVDDSQLPKDRFSAERLKGVDSTLKIQPAELGDSAMYLCASSLVPGRNSPLHFGNGTRLTVT.

In DNA form, the CDR3 reads TGTGCCAGCAGCGTGGCTCGGGCGGTGTACGAGCAGTACTTC. Its translation: CASSVARAVYEQYF. V usage is TRBV14 and J usage is TRBJ2-5; no reliable D call. The closer fit of TRBJ2-7 to the DNA end suggests the J call may be wrong. The length of the CDR3 is 14 residues. Germline V gene data show CDR1 as SGHDN and CDR2 as FVKESK.

In nucleotides, the CDR3 is TGCAGTGCTAGAAGAACAGGGACTGGGGCCAACGTCCTGACTTTC. It specifies CSARRTGTGANVLTF. This chain connects TRBV20-1 to TRBJ2-6; D possibly corresponds to TRBD1 (6 bases). V was shortened by 2 bases and J by 2 bases, with 10 bases between the two germline ends. The CDR3 contains 15 residues. Germline CDR1 is DFQATT and CDR2 is SNEGSKA (reference sequence).

This clonotype appeared a single time. DNA of the CDR3: TGCAGTGCTAGTCGCCCGACTAGCGGGAAGTCCAATGAGCAGTTCTTC. Translating it yields CSASRPTSGKSNEQFF. The chain links TRBV20-1 to TRBJ2-1, with 11 bases that match TRBD2. V shed 3 bases and J 6 bases; nucleotides not matched to a gene: 10. Looked up from germline, CDR1 is DFQATT and CDR2 is SNEGSKA (reference sequence). There are 16 residues in the CDR3.

There are many counts of this clonotype. The chain uses TRBV10-3 and TRBJ2-1; D remains ambiguous. This CDR3 has 12 residues. Trimming cost V 6 bases and J 7 bases, with 10 bases left between them. Germline CDR1 ENHRY, CDR2 SYGVKD. The CDR3 coding sequence is TGTGCCATCAGCGCTGTGGGGAATGAGCAGTTCTTC. This encodes CAISAVGNEQFF.

CDR3 nucleotide sequence: TGTGCCAGCAGCAGTCGTAACAGGGCTCGGGGCGAGCAGTACTTC. It is translated as CASSSRNRARGEQYF. The rearrangement joins TRBV21-1 to TRBJ2-5; the table's D call, TRBD1, has no DNA check behind it. Near its end, the DNA agrees better with TRBJ2-7, so the J call may be wrong. TRBV21-1 corresponds to a pseudogene. This CDR3 has 15 amino acids.

There are a few counts of this clonotype. V usage is TRBV10-3 and J usage is TRBJ2-1; D unresolved. Germline V lookup: CDR1 ENHRY, CDR2 SYGVKD. This CDR3 is built from 12 residues. Trimming removed 2 bases from V and 6 bases from J, with 5 bases in between. This CDR3 is CAISENSNEQFF. The DNA of the CDR3 is TGTGCCATCAGTGAGAATAGCAATGAGCAGTTCTTC.

This clonotype was seen more than once but under ten times. The junction departs from germline at one end; a sequencing error may be responsible. This chain joins TRBV12-3 or TRBV12-4 and TRBJ2-3; D is unresolved. This CDR3 spans 11 amino acids. The CDR3 region is CARRRTDTQYF. CDR3 nucleotide sequence: TGTGCCCGCAGGAGAACAGATACGCAGTATTTT.

In its sample, this clonotype was seen a few times. The chain has TRBV27 and TRBJ2-1; 13 bases are shared with TRBD2. Per germline, CDR1 MNHEY and CDR2 SMNVEV (reference sequence). This CDR3 has 17 residues. J lost 9 bases, V lost 4 bases, and 12 bases had no gene match. CDR3 bases: TGTGCCAGCAGTTCCCCGAAACTAGCGGGGGGGCCTGGTGAGCAGTTCTTC. Its protein is CASSSPKLAGGPGEQFF.

The chain employs TRBV20-1 and TRBJ1-2; D perhaps matches TRBD1 (6 bases). Germline values: CDR1 DFQATT, CDR2 SNEGSKA (reference sequence). The CDR3 has 13 amino acids. The chain's CDR3 is CQLTGGVPDVYTF. DNA of the CDR3: TGCCAGCTAACGGGGGGCGTTCCCGATGTCTACACCTTC.

This clonotype was found once. The V gene is TRBV7-2, the J gene TRBJ1-4; TRBD1 matches at 7 bases. The CDR3 is 14 residues long. The germline CDR1 and CDR2 sequences are SGHTA and FQGNSA. V lost 6 bases to trimming and J lost 5 bases; unmatched junction nucleotides: 6. The CDR3 sequence is CASSPGGRNEKLFF. The CDR3 DNA is TGTGCCAGCAGTCCAGGGGGGCGGAATGAAAAACTGTTTTTT.

This clonotype has a handful of counts. Germline and junction disagree at one end, which may indicate a read error. V and J are TRBV20-1 and TRBJ2-1, with D tentatively TRBD1 (5 bases). CDR1 is DFQATT and CDR2 is SNEGSKA in the germline V gene (reference sequence). The CDR3 length is 15 residues. The CDR3 DNA follows: TGCAGTGCCCGTCCTCAGGGTTGGGGTCGCAATGAGCGGTTCTTC. Its translation: CSARPQGWGRNERFF.